The 31 T cell receptor beta chains given below trace back to one sample, sequenced in a study of glioma-infiltrating T cells. Using RNA template, CDR3s of TCR alpha and beta were amplified with iRepertoire arm-PCR. TCRdb reprocessed the multiplex PCR reads with MiXCR, giving one entry per CDR3 protein. The repertoire holds a few hundred thousand distinct CDR3 sequences, with roughly two fifths as singletons. The sequencing sample was made of glioma tissue, nonneoplastic brain tissue, or PBMCs (not recorded which). These receptors were taken from a human donor with low-grade glioma or glioblastoma, undergoing nonglioma brain surgery, or in good health (not recorded which).

The J gene is TRBJ1-3, the V gene TRBV10-3, with TRBD1 as a possible D gene (5 bases). Deletions cut 0 bases from V and 4 bases from J, with 10 bases between. The CDR3 is made up of 15 amino acids. CDR1 ENHRY and CDR2 SYGVKD come from the germline V gene. CDR3 DNA sequence: TGTGCCATCAGTGAGTCCGGGACGGTCGGAAACACCATATATTTT. The encoded protein is CAISESGTVGNTIYF.

The chain is built from TRBV7-2 and TRBJ2-7; no firm D call. Looked up from germline, CDR1 is SGHTA and CDR2 is FQGNSA. This CDR3 comprises 14 residues. V was trimmed by 3 bases and J by 0 bases, leaving 9 bases between them. This CDR3 reads CASSFTVDSYEQYF. CDR3 DNA: TGTGCCAGCAGCTTCACGGTAGACTCCTACGAGCAGTACTTC.

Worth noting for this clonotype: Being one base from a much bigger clone, this may be a read error. V usage is TRBV20-1 and J usage is TRBJ1-2, with unresolved D. The CDR3 contains 15 residues. Germline V CDR1 and CDR2: DFQATT, SNEGSKA (reference sequence). This chain's CDR3 is CSARDETGANDGYTF. CDR3 in DNA: TGCAGTGCTAGAGATGAGACTGGAGCTAACGATGGCTACACCTTC.

As for this clonotype: A much larger clone differs by one base, so this may be a read error. The V gene is TRBV4-2, the J gene TRBJ1-1; D is undetermined. The CDR3 is made up of 17 amino acids. V was trimmed by 4 bases and J by 4 bases, leaving 22 bases between them. Germline values: CDR1 LGHNA, CDR2 YNFKEQ. The CDR3 is CASSREIFGGVTTEAFF. DNA for the CDR3: TGTGCCAGCAGCCGAGAAATATTCGGTGGGGTAACCACTGAAGCTTTCTTT.

Notes on this clonotype: Germline and junction disagree at one end, which may indicate a read error. This chain connects TRBV4-2 to TRBJ2-7; D uncertain. Germline V gene data show CDR1 as LGHNA and CDR2 as YNFKEQ. The CDR3 length is 11 residues. The CDR3 sequence is CASSQGYEQCF. The CDR3 DNA is TGTGCCAGCAGCCAAGGCTACGAGCAGTGCTTC.

The rearrangement uses TRBV12-3 or TRBV12-4 and TRBJ2-1; 8 positions agree with TRBD2. Losses at the gene ends were 4 bases for V and 0 bases for J; bases not matched to a gene: 5. The CDR3 covers 16 residues. CDR3 protein: CASSSPGLDSYNEQFF. The CDR3 DNA is TGTGCCAGCAGTTCACCGGGACTAGACTCCTACAATGAGCAGTTCTTC.

V gene TRBV18 combines with J gene TRBJ2-3; TRBD1 is a possible D gene (6 bases). The V end lost 8 bases, the J end lost 0 bases, and 18 bases lay between the germline ends. The CDR3 extends over 16 amino acids. Germline loops: CDR1 KGHSH, CDR2 LQKENI. The CDR3 region is CASPLQGPSSTDTQYF. CDR3 coding DNA: TGTGCCAGCCCGCTACAGGGACCTTCGAGCACAGATACGCAGTATTTT. Drawing the rest from reference TRBV18 and TRBJ2-3, the complete variable domain is NAGVMQNPRHLVRRRGQEARLRCSPMKGHSHVYWYRQLPEEGLKFMVYLQKENIIDESGMPKERFSAEFPKEGPSILRIQQVVRGDSAAYFCASPLQGPSSTDTQYFGPGTRLTVL.

This chain uses TRBV18 with TRBJ1-2; D is possibly TRBD1 (6 bases). The CDR3 is 15 amino acids. CDR1 KGHSH and CDR2 LQKENI come from the germline V gene. V lost 5 bases, J lost 4 bases, and 17 bases lay in between. The CDR3 spells CASSEGQSLTYGYTF. The CDR3, as DNA: TGTGCCAGCTCAGAAGGACAGTCCCTTACCTATGGCTACACCTTC.

The chain uses TRBV7-2 and TRBJ2-7, with 9 bases identical to TRBD2. With V trimmed by 6 bases and J by 0 bases, 12 bases remained unmatched. This CDR3 has 17 amino acids. Germline CDR1 and CDR2: SGHTA and FQGNSA. CDR3 in DNA: TGTGCCAGCAGTAAAATATCCGGCGGGAGGGTCTCCTACGAGCAGTACTTC. This gives the protein CASSKISGGRVSYEQYF.

V usage is TRBV7-2 and J usage is TRBJ2-3; unclear D gene. Trimming cost V 5 bases and J 0 bases, with 12 bases left between them. The CDR3 spans 15 residues. CDR1 is SGHTA and CDR2 is FQGNSA in the germline V gene. The CDR3 coding sequence is TGTGCCAGCAGCGCCCTACACACTAGCACAGATACGCAGTATTTT. Translated, it gives CASSALHTSTDTQYF.

This clonotype showed up just a few times. The rearrangement links TRBV7-6 to TRBJ2-7; weak D call: TRBD1 (6 bases). Germline V gene lookup returns CDR1 SGHVS and CDR2 FNYEAQ. V was shortened by 3 bases and J by 1 base, with 10 bases between the two germline ends. The CDR3 contains 14 residues. In DNA form, the CDR3 reads TGTGCCAGCAGCTTCGGGACAAGTTCCTACGAGCAGTACTTC. Amino acids: CASSFGTSSYEQYF. Full variable domain (missing parts from reference TRBV7-6 and TRBJ2-7): GAGVSQSPRYKVTKRGQDVALRCDPISGHVSLYWYRQALGQGPEFLTYFNYEAQQDKSGLPNDRFSAERPEGSISTLTIQRTEQRDSAMYRCASSFGTSSYEQYFGPGTRLTVT.

J is TRBJ1-3 and V is TRBV4-3; a possible D gene is TRBD1 (6 bases). CDR1 and CDR2 (germline): LGHNA, YSLEER. V lost 3 bases and J 4 bases, leaving 10 bases between the germline ends. The CDR3 consists of 14 residues. CDR3 DNA: TGCGCCAGCAGCCAGTGGGGGCCAGGAAACACCATATATTTT. As protein: CASSQWGPGNTIYF.

This clonotype was seen ten or more times. This chain joins TRBV20-1 and TRBJ2-5, with D unresolved. The CDR3 covers 14 residues. The ends were cut back, 3 bases at V and 3 bases at J, with 14 bases in the middle. Germline V gene lookup returns CDR1 DFQATT and CDR2 SNEGSKA (reference sequence). The CDR3 protein is CSARRGSTKETQYF. The DNA for the CDR3 is TGCAGTGCTAGGCGTGGTAGCACCAAAGAGACCCAGTACTTC.

The rearrangement links TRBV2 to TRBJ2-1; the match to TRBD2 covers 10 bases. CDR1 is SNHLY and CDR2 is FYNNEI in the germline V gene. The CDR3 length is 14 residues. J gave up 4 bases and V 8 bases, and 5 bases lay outside the gene matches. The CDR3 loop reads CASALAGVYNEQFF. The CDR3 DNA follows: TGTGCCAGCGCGCTAGCGGGAGTTTACAATGAGCAGTTCTTC. Based on the CDR3 plus reference TRBV2 and TRBJ2-1, the full variable domain is EPEVTQTPSHQVTQMGQEVILRCVPISNHLYFYWYRQILGQKVEFLVSFYNNEISEKSEIFDDQFSVERPDGSNFTLKIRSTKLEDSAMYFCASALAGVYNEQFFGPGTRLTVL.

The chain links TRBV28 to TRBJ2-4, with 8 bases identical to TRBD1. The V and J ends lost 6 bases and 0 bases, in that order; junction bases with no gene match: 19. The CDR3 extends over 20 amino acids. Per the germline V gene, CDR1 is MDHEN and CDR2 is SYDVKM. The CDR3 is CASRDGWAGGLKLAKNIQYF. CDR3 in DNA: TGTGCCAGCAGAGATGGGTGGGCAGGGGGCCTCAAGTTAGCCAAAAACATTCAGTACTTC. The complete variable domain, with remaining parts taken from reference TRBV28 and TRBJ2-4, reads DVKVTQSSRYLVKRTGEKVFLECVQDMDHENMFWYRQDPGLGLRLIYFSYDVKMKEKGDIPEGYSVSREKKERFSLILESASTNQTSMYLCASRDGWAGGLKLAKNIQYFGAGTRLSVL.

This chain connects TRBV28 to TRBJ2-7; 8 bases match TRBD2. This CDR3 has 15 amino acids. The V and J ends lost 6 bases and 7 bases, in that order; junction bases with no gene match: 14. Germline V CDR1 and CDR2: MDHEN, SYDVKM. CDR3 loop: CASSGLAGPSREQYF. The DNA for the CDR3 is TGTGCCAGCAGCGGTTTAGCGGGACCTTCGAGGGAGCAGTACTTC.

The chain recombines TRBV20-1 with TRBJ2-3; the D is unclear. V shed 6 bases and J shed 9 bases, with 13 bases lying between them. The V gene's germline CDR1 is DFQATT and CDR2 SNEGSKA (reference sequence). The CDR3 consists of 11 residues. The DNA for the CDR3 is TGCAGTGCCACCCTAAAGGTGACGCAGTATTTT. Residues: CSATLKVTQYF.

A note on this clonotype: An end of the junction does not agree with germline; a read error may underlie this. V usage is TRBV6-2 or TRBV6-3 and J usage is TRBJ1-1; possible D gene TRBD1, 5 bases. CDR3 length: 16 amino acids. In germline, CDR1 is MNHEY, CDR2 SVGEGT. CDR3 sequence: CASRLGTLGFNTKAFF. The CDR3 bases are TGCGCCAGCAGGCTAGGGACTCTCGGGTTCAACACTAAAGCTTTCTTT.

This clonotype was observed a few times. The rearrangement uses TRBV6-2 or TRBV6-3 and TRBJ1-6; D unclear. Per germline, CDR1 MNHEY and CDR2 SVGEGT. This CDR3 comprises 15 residues. V was pared by 9 bases and J by 7 bases, with 19 bases between. The CDR3 region has the DNA TGTGCCAGTCAAACAGAACGAGTAGGAAATTCACCCCTCCACTTT. Translating it yields CASQTERVGNSPLHF.

In the case of this clonotype: At one end, the junction sequence differs from germline, possibly due to a read error. V and J are TRBV20-1 and TRBJ2-1; perhaps TRBD1 as D (6 bases). Germline loops: CDR1 DFQATT, CDR2 SNEGSKA (reference sequence). This CDR3 region has 14 residues. This CDR3 is CSARSRGAYNEQSF. The CDR3 DNA is TGCAGTGCTAGGTCCAGGGGCGCTTACAATGAGCAGTCCTTC.

With regard to this clonotype: A much larger clone differs by one base, so this may be a read error. The genes are TRBV20-1 and TRBJ1-1, with D hard to call. Looked up from germline, CDR1 is DFQATT and CDR2 is SNEGSKA (reference sequence). The length of the CDR3 is 15 residues. CDR3 in amino acids: CSARDPGGFDTETFF. CDR3 sequence (DNA): TGCAGTGCTAGAGATCCGGGCGGTTTCGACACTGAAACTTTCTTT.

This clonotype was counted a few times. The chain combines TRBV20-1 with TRBJ2-7; 8 nucleotides align to TRBD1. This CDR3 is built from 14 residues. Germline V gives CDR1 DFQATT, CDR2 SNEGSKA (reference sequence). Losses at the gene ends were 3 bases for V and 2 bases for J; bases not matched to a gene: 6. CDR3 in amino acids: CSARGQATPYEQYF. The CDR3 DNA follows: TGCAGTGCTAGGGGACAGGCCACCCCCTACGAGCAGTACTTC.

This clonotype has a count of ten or more. The chain couples TRBV4-1 to TRBJ2-2, with 12 bases aligning to TRBD2. CDR3 size: 16 residues. Germline CDR1 and CDR2: MGHRA and YSYEKL. The V gene end was trimmed by 3 bases and the J gene end by 4 bases; junction bases not matched to a gene: 3. CDR3 in DNA: TGCGCCAGCAGCCAGCGACTAGCGGGAGTCACCGGGGAGCTGTTTTTT. The encoded protein is CASSQRLAGVTGELFF.

The chain combines TRBV27 with TRBJ2-3, with 7 bases that match TRBD2. The CDR3 sequence is 16 residues long. Looked up from germline, CDR1 is MNHEY and CDR2 is SMNVEV (reference sequence). The V and J ends lost 8 bases and 2 bases, in that order; junction bases with no gene match: 13. The CDR3 here is CASPLRAGVDTDTQYF. The DNA for the CDR3 is TGTGCCAGCCCTCTTAGGGCGGGGGTCGACACAGATACGCAGTATTTT.

This clonotype showed up just once. The chain employs TRBV18 and TRBJ2-1; D gene uncertain. This CDR3 comprises 13 residues. The V and J ends lost 0 bases and 8 bases respectively, with 8 bases between them. CDR1 is KGHSH, CDR2 LQKENI, per germline. The CDR3 region is CASSPPGTDEQFF. CDR3 sequence (DNA): TGTGCCAGCTCACCACCGGGAACCGATGAGCAGTTCTTC.

V and J are TRBV7-9 and TRBJ1-5, with D unresolved. Germline-derived CDR1 and CDR2 are SEHNR and FQNEAQ (reference sequence). Trimming removed 6 bases at V and 0 bases at J, with 12 bases between. This CDR3 comprises 15 residues. CDR3 bases: TGTGCCAGCAGGCCCATTGCGCCTAGCAATCAGCCCCAGCATTTT. Its protein product is CASRPIAPSNQPQHF.

This chain uses TRBV28 with TRBJ1-5; D gene ambiguous. CDR3 length: 16 residues. With 2 bases removed from V and 0 bases from J, the gap between germline ends came to 11 bases. CDR1 is MDHEN and CDR2 is SYDVKM in the germline V gene. Written as DNA, the CDR3 is TGTGCCAGCAGTTTAGCTGGGCACCCTAGCAATCAGCCCCAGCATTTT. Translation gives CASSLAGHPSNQPQHF. The whole variable domain, remainder taken from reference TRBV28 and TRBJ1-5, is DVKVTQSSRYLVKRTGEKVFLECVQDMDHENMFWYRQDPGLGLRLIYFSYDVKMKEKGDIPEGYSVSREKKERFSLILESASTNQTSMYLCASSLAGHPSNQPQHFGDGTRLSIL.

A note on this clonotype: With a much larger clone just one base away, this may be a read error. The chain is built from TRBV6-1 and TRBJ1-5; 7 positions agree with TRBD1. The CDR3 contains 14 residues. After removal of 6 bases from V and 7 bases from J, the junction contained 9 bases not matched to a gene. Germline loops: CDR1 MNHNS, CDR2 SASEGT. The CDR3 sequence: CASSQGGGGQPQHF. For the CDR3, the DNA is TGTGCCAGCAGCCAGGGAGGGGGCGGGCAGCCCCAGCATTTT.

Notes on this clonotype: A junction end diverges from the germline sequence, so it may reflect a read error. The chain joins TRBV14 to TRBJ2-7; D unclear. Per germline, CDR1 SGHDN and CDR2 FVKESK. The CDR3 is 16 amino acids. CDR3 sequence reads: CASSPRQDRYGYELYF. CDR3 nucleotide sequence: TGTGCCAGCAGCCCTCGGCAGGACCGATATGGCTACGAGCTGTACTTC.

The J gene is TRBJ2-3, the V gene TRBV5-1; D might be TRBD2 (6 bases). Trimming shortened V by 2 bases and J by 2 bases, and 12 bases separated the two germline ends. CDR1 SGHRS and CDR2 YFSETQ come from the germline V gene. The CDR3 loop spans 15 amino acids. In DNA, the CDR3 is TGCGCCAGCAGCTTAGGAGGCGGGACCACAGATACGCAGTATTTT. Translation gives CASSLGGGTTDTQYF.

There are many counts of this clonotype. The chain carries TRBV27 and TRBJ1-2; weak D call: TRBD1 (6 bases). Germline CDR1 is MNHEY and CDR2 is SMNVEV (reference sequence). Trimming removed 2 bases from V and 5 bases from J, with 9 bases in between. The CDR3 is made up of 13 amino acids. The CDR3 sequence: CASSLVRGYGYTF. Here the CDR3 DNA reads TGTGCCAGCAGTTTAGTCAGGGGTTATGGCTACACCTTC.